The T cell receptor beta chain described here comes from a study of cytomegalovirus exposure and HLA in healthy donors. This CDR3 is built from 15 residues. V shed 1 base and J 6 bases; nucleotides not matched to a gene: 5. In germline, CDR1 is SGHRS, CDR2 YFSETQ. Study outcomes and limitations: Among CMV-associated TCR beta chains, most appeared HLA-restricted in a later analysis. Several top significant clusters appeared, in a later analysis, to be linked to common viral pathogens.

This clone has just a few counts. Its antigen is undetermined. PCR employed 60 Vbeta and 13 Jbeta primers. Produced via immunoSEQ multiplex PCR; TCRdb's table is partial and in-frame only. Here the sample spans around 120,000 clones, roughly 80% being singletons. Sequencing used PBMCs. This chain links TRBV5-1 with TRBJ2-2, with TRBD1 identical over 8 bases. The receptor was derived from a female donor in good health and CMV-seropositive. CDR3 sequence reads: CASSLSLQGAGELFF. CDR3 in DNA: TGCGCCAGCAGCTTGTCCCTACAGGGGGCCGGGGAGCTGTTTTTT.